This TCR beta chain was captured by sequencing in a study of T cells in Graves' hyperthyroidism and ophthalmopathy. Study-wide results and caveats: Ophthalmopathy and stable hyperthyroidism were separated by a 13 V-J model. Peripheral blood also featured most of the thyroid clonotypes expanded above 0.001.

Patients aged 18 to 65 had newly diagnosed hyperthyroidism of under 2 months' duration. The authors obtained PBMCs from about 9 ml of fresh peripheral blood. The junction had 7 bases not matched to a gene; V was cut back by 5 bases and J by 1 base. CDR1 SGHVS and CDR2 FQNEAQ come from the germline V gene. The length of the CDR3 is 15 residues. This clonotype has more than one count but fewer than ten. The antigen is not known. RNA transcripts were the template for amplifying TCR beta CDR3 regions. A first-round RT-PCR of the TCR CDR3 used the HTBI primer set. TCRdb re-derived calls from the multiplex PCR reads in MiXCR, one entry per CDR3 protein. This sample has 250,000 to 350,000 distinct CDR3 sequences, with approximately 16% found just once.

This receptor was identified in a man aged 25-40 years with Graves' hyperthyroidism. This rearrangement joins TRBV7-8 to TRBJ1-1; 7 bases are a match to TRBD1. The specimen sequenced was blood. CDR3 DNA: TGTGCCAGCAGCCCCAGGGGGGGACCGAACACTGAAGCTTTCTTT. This translates into CASSPRGGPNTEAFF.